This T cell receptor (beta chain) derives from a study of blood T cell repertoires in COVID-19. Turning to the study itself: Acute and convalescent COVID-19 samples came from the United States, Italy and Spain. T cells, B-cell-depleted T cells, or PBMCs supplied cDNA or gDNA.

The Seattle patients, enrolled during active infection, were followed longitudinally. The V segment lost 6 bases and the J segment 7 bases; nucleotides outside the gene matches: 6. Germline assignment: CDR1 KGHSH and CDR2 LQKENI. The CDR3 covers 14 residues. In the source study's methods: Amplifying reference gene primers gave estimates of nucleated cell counts. Sequencing used immunoSEQ multiplex PCR; TCRdb keeps in-frame clones, though not all of them. V, J and clone size are taken as reported in that table, and D and trimming were inferred from the DNA itself. The sample carries 200,000 to 250,000 clones, roughly four fifths recorded once.

The genes are TRBV18 and TRBJ1-5; 10 bases line up with TRBD1. The sequence derives from a woman of 80 years or more with COVID-19, enrolled during active disease. Sample: peripheral blood. CDR3 residues: CASSRQGADQPQHF. The CDR3 coding sequence is TGTGCCAGCTCCCGACAGGGGGCGGACCAGCCCCAGCATTTT. Drawing the rest from reference TRBV18 and TRBJ1-5, the complete variable domain is NAGVMQNPRHLVRRRGQEARLRCSPMKGHSHVYWYRQLPEEGLKFMVYLQKENIIDESGMPKERFSAEFPKEGPSILRIQQVVRGDSAAYFCASSRQGADQPQHFGDGTRLSIL.